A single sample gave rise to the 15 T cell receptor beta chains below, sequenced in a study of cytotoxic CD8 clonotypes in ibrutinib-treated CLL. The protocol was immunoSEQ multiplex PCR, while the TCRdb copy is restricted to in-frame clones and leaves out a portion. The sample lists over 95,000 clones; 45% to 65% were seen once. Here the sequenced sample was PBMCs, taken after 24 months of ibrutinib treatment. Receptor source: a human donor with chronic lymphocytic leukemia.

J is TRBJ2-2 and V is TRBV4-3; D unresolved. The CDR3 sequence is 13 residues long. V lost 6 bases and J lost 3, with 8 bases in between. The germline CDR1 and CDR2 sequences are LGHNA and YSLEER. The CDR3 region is CASSQSYTGELFF. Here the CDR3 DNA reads TGCGCCAGCAGTCAGAGCTACACCGGGGAGCTGTTTTTT.

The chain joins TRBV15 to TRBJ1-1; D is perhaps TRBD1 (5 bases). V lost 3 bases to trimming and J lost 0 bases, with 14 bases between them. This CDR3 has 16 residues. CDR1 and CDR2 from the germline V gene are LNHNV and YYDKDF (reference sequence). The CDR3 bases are TGTGCCACCAGCAGTGGGGGGGACGCTCTGAACACTGAAGCTTTCTTT. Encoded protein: CATSSGGDALNTEAFF. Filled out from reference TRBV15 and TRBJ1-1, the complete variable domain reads DAMVIQNPRYQVTQFGKPVTLSCSQTLNHNVMYWYQQKSSQAPKLLFHYYDKDFNNEADTPDNFQSRRPNTSFCFLDIRSPGLGDTAMYLCATSSGGDALNTEAFFGQGTRLTVV.

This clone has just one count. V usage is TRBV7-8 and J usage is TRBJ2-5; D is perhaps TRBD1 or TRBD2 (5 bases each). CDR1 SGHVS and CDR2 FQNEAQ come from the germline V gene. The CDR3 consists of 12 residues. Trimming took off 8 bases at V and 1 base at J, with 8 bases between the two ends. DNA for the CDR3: TGTGCCAGCTGGGGGACCCAAGAGACCCAGTACTTC. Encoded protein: CASWGTQETQYF. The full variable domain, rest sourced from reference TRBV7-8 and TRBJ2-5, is GAGVSQSPRYKVAKRGQDVALRCDPISGHVSLFWYQQALGQGPEFLTYFQNEAQLDKSGLPSDRFFAERPEGSVSTLKIQRTQQEDSAVYLCASWGTQETQYFGPGTRLLVL.

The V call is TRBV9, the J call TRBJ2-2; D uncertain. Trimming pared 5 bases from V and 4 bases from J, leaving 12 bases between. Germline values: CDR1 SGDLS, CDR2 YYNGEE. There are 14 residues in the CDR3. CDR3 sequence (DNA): TGTGCCAGCAGATCCCTGCGCGGCACCGGGGAGCTGTTTTTT. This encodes CASRSLRGTGELFF.

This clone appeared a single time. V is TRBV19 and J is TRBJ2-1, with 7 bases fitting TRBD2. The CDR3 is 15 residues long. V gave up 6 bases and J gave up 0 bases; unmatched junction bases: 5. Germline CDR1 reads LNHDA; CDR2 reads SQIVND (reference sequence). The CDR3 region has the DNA TGTGCCAGTAGCCGCGGGGGAAGCTCCTACAATGAGCAGTTCTTC. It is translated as CASSRGGSSYNEQFF.

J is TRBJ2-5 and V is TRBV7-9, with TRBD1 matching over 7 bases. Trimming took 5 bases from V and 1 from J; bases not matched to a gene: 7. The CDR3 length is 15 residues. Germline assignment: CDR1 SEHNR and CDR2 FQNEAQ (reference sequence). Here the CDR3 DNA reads TGTGCCAGCAGCCCGGGACAGTCCGTCCAAGAGACCCAGTACTTC. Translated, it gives CASSPGQSVQETQYF.

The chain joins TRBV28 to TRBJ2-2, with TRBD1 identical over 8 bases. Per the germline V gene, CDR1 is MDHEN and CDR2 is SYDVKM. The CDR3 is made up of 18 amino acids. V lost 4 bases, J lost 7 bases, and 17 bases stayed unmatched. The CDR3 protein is CASSSPAPGQASRGELFF. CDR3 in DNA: TGTGCCAGCAGTTCCCCGGCCCCGGGACAGGCGTCTCGCGGGGAGCTGTTTTTT.

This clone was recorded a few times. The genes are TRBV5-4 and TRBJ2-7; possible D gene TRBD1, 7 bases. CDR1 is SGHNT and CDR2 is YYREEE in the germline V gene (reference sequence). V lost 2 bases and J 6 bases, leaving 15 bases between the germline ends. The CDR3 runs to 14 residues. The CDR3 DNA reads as TGTGCCAGCAGCTTCGACAGGGCGGGGAGCGAGCAGTACTTC. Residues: CASSFDRAGSEQYF. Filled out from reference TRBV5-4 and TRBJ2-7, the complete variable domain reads ETGVTQSPTHLIKTRGQQVTLRCSSQSGHNTVSWYQQALGQGPQFIFQYYREEENGRGNFPPRFSGLQFPNYSSELNVNALELDDSALYLCASSFDRAGSEQYFGPGTRLTVT.

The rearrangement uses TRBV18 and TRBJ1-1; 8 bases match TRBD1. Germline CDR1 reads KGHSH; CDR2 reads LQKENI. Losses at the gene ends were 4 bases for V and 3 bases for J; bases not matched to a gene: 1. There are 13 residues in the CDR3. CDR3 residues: CASSQDRDTEAFF. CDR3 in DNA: TGTGCCAGCTCACAGGACAGGGACACTGAAGCTTTCTTT.

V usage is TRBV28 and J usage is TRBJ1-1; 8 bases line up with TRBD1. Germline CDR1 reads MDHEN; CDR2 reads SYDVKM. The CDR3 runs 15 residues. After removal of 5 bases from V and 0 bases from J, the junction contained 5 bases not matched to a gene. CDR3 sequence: CASSIRTGMNTEAFF. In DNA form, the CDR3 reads TGTGCCAGCAGTATTAGGACAGGGATGAACACTGAAGCTTTCTTT.

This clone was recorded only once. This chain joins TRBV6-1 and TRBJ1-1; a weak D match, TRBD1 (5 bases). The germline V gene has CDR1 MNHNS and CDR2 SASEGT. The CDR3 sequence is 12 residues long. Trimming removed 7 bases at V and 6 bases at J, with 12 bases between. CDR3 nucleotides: TGTGCCAGCATCGAGGGGAGAGCTGAAGCTTTCTTT. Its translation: CASIEGRAEAFF.

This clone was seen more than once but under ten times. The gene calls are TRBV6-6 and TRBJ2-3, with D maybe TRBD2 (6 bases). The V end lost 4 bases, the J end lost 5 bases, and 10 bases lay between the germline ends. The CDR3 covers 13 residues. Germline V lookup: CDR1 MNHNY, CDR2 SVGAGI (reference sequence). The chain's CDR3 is CASSSGGRDTQYF. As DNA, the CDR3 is TGTGCCAGCAGTTCCGGGGGTCGAGATACGCAGTATTTT.

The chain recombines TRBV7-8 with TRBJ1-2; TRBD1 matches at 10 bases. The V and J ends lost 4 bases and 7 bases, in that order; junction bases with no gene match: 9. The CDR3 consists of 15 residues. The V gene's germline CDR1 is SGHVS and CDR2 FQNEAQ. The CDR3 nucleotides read TGTGCCAGCAGCTCCGTTTACAGGACAGGGGGTGGCTACACCTTC. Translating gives CASSSVYRTGGGYTF.

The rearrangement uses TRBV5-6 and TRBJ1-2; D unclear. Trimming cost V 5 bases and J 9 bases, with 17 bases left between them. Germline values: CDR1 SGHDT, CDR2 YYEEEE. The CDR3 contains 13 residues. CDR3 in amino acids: CASREPQASSYTF. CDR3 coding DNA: TGTGCCAGCAGGGAACCTCAAGCGTCGAGCTACACCTTC.

The CDR3, as DNA: TGTGCTAGTGGTCCGCCCTCGGATACGCAGTATTTT. Amino acid sequence: CASGPPSDTQYF. The V and J genes are TRBV12-5 and TRBJ2-3, with unresolved D. The V end was cut by 5 bases, the J end by 6 bases, with 9 bases between. Germline V gene data show CDR1 as LGHNT and CDR2 as FRNRAP. The CDR3 is 12 amino acids.